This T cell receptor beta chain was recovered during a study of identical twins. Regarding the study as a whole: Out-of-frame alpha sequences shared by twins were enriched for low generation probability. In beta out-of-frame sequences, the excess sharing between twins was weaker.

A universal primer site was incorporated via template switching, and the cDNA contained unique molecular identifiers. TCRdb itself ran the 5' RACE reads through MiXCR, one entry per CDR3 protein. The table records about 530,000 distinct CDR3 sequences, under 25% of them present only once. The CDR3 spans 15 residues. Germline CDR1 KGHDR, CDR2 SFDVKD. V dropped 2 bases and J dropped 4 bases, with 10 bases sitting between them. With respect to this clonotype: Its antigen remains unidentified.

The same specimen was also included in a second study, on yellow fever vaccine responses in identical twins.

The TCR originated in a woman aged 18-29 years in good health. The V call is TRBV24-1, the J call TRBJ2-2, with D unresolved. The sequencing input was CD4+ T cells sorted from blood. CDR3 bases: TGTGCCACCAGTGATTGGACCTTGAGCACCGGGGAGCTGTTTTTT. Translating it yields CATSDWTLSTGELFF.